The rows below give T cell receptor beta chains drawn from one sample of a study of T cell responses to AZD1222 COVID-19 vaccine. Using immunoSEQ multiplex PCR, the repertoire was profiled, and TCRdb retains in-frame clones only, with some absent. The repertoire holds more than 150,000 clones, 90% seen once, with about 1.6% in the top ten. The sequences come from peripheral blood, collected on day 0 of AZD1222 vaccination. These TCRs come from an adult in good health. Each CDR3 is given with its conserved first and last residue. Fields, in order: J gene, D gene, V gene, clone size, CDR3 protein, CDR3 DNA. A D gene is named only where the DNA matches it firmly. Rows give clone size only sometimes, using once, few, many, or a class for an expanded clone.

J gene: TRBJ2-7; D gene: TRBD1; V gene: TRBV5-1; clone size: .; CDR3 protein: CASSLGTGAREQYF; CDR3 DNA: TGCGCCAGCAGCTTGGGGACAGGGGCCCGAGAGCAGTACTTC
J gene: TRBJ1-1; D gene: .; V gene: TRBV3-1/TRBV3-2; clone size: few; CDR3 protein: CASSQGALRPEAFF; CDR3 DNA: TGTGCCAGCAGCCAGGGGGCTCTTCGACCTGAAGCTTTCTTT
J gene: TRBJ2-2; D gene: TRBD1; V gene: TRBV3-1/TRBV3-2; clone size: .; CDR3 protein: CASSQVGTGHTGELFF; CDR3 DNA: TGTGCCAGCAGCCAGGTCGGGACAGGGCACACCGGGGAGCTGTTTTTT
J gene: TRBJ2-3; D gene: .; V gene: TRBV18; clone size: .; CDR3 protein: CASSPQGPGDTQYF; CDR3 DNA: TGTGCCAGCTCACCTCAGGGGCCAGGAGATACGCAGTATTTT
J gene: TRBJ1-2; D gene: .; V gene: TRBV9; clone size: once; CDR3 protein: CASSVDVAGGYTF; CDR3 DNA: TGTGCCAGCAGCGTAGATGTGGCCGGTGGCTACACCTTC
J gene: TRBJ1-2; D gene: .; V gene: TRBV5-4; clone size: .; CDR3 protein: CASSLAGGGAYGYTF; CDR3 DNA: TGTGCCAGCAGCTTGGCCGGAGGGGGGGCCTATGGCTACACCTTC
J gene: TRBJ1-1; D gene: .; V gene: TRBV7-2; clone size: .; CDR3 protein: CASSLAEDTEAFF; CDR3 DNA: TGTGCCAGCAGCTTAGCGGAGGACACTGAAGCTTTCTTT
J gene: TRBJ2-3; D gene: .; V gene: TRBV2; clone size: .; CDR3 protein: CASSAGRPIDTQYF; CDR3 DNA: TGTGCCAGCAGTGCGGGTCGACCCATCGATACGCAGTATTTT
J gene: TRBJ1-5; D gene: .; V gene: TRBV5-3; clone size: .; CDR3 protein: CARSLQGTNQPQHF; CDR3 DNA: TGTGCCAGAAGCTTGCAGGGTACCAATCAGCCCCAGCATTTT
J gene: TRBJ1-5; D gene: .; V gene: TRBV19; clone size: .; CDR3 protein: CASSNRVVAADQPQHF; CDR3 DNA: TGTGCCAGTAGTAACCGGGTGGTCGCGGCGGATCAGCCCCAGCATTTT
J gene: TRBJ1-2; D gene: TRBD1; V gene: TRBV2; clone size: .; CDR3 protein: CASSEFRQGGGYTF; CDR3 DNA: TGTGCCAGCAGTGAATTCCGGCAGGGGGGTGGCTACACCTTC
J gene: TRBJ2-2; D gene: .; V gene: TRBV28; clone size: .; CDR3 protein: CASSLQDPEGELFF; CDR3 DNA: TGTGCCAGCAGTCTCCAGGACCCGGAGGGGGAGCTGTTTTTT
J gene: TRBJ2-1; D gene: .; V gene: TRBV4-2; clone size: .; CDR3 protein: CASRQFDRSYNEQFF; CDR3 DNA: TGTGCCAGCAGACAATTCGACAGGTCCTACAATGAGCAGTTCTTC
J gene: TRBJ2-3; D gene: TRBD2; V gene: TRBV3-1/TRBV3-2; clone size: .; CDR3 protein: CASTRRLASSTDTQYF; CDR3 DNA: TGTGCCAGCACCCGCCGACTAGCGAGTAGCACAGATACGCAGTATTTT
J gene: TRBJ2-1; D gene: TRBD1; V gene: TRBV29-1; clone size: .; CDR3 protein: CSAGKLGQGFNEQFF; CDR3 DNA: TGCAGCGCCGGAAAACTGGGACAGGGCTTCAATGAGCAGTTCTTC
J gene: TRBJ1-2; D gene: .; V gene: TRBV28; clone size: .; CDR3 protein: CASSPSSLVWDGYTF; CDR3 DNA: TGTGCCAGCAGCCCCTCTTCCTTGGTTTGGGATGGCTACACCTTC
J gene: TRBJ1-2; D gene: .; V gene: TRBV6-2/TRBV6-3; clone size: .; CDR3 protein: CASSYREQGRTF; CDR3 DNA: TGTGCCAGCAGTTACAGAGAACAGGGTCGTACCTTC
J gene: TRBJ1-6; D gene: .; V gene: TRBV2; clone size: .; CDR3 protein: CATRAAWDSPLHF; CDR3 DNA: TGTGCCACCAGGGCCGCTTGGGATTCACCCCTCCACTTT
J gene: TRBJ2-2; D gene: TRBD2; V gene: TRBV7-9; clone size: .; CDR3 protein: CASSRRLAGDSVLTGELFF; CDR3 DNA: TGTGCCAGCAGCCGAAGACTAGCGGGGGATTCAGTATTAACCGGGGAGCTGTTTTTT
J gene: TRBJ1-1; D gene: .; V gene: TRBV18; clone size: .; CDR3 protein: CASSHGQMNTEAFF; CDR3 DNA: TGTGCCAGCTCGCATGGACAAATGAACACTGAAGCTTTCTTT
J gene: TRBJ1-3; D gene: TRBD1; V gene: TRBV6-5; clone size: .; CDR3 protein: CASSQQGASDTIYF; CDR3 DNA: TGTGCCAGCAGTCAACAGGGGGCATCGGACACCATATATTTT
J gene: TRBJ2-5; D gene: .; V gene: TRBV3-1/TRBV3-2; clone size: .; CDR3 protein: CASSQVSGEETQYF; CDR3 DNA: TGTGCCAGCAGCCAAGTGTCGGGGGAAGAGACCCAGTACTTC
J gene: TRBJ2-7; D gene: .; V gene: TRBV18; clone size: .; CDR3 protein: CASSLEGYEQYF; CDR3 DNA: TGTGCCAGCTCACTAGAGGGCTACGAGCAGTACTTC
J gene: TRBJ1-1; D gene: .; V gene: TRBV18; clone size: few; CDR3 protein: CASSPGQVRNTEAFF; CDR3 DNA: TGTGCCAGCTCACCCGGGCAGGTCAGGAACACTGAAGCTTTCTTT
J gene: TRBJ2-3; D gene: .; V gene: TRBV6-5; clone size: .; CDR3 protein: CASSYVGGADTQYF; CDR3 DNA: TGTGCCAGCAGTTACGTCGGCGGCGCAGATACGCAGTATTTT
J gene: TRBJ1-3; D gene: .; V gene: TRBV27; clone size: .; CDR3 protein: CASSTRAPRTTGNTIYF; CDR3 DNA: TGTGCCAGCAGTACACGGGCCCCCCGAACGACTGGAAACACCATATATTTT
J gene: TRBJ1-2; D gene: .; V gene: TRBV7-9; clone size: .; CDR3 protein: CASSGTIMGGYTF; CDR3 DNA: TGTGCCAGCAGCGGGACCATTATGGGTGGCTACACCTTC
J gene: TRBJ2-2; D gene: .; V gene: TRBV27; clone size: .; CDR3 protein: CASTGAMNTGELFF; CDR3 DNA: TGTGCCAGCACAGGGGCTATGAACACCGGGGAGCTGTTTTTT
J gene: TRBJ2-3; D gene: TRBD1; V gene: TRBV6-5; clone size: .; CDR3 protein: CASSPDRPSTDTQYF; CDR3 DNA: TGTGCCAGCAGTCCGGACAGGCCTAGCACAGATACGCAGTATTTT
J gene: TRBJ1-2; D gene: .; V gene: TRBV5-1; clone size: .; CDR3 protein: CASSLADFDYGYTF; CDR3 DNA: TGCGCCAGCAGCCTGGCTGATTTTGACTATGGCTACACCTTC
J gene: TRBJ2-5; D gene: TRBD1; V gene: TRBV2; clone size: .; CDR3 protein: CASSTGVVLETQYF; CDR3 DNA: TGTGCCAGCAGTACAGGGGTCGTTCTTGAGACCCAGTACTTC
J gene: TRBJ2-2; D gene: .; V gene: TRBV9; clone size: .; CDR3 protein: CASSPTGNTGELFF; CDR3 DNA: TGTGCCAGCAGCCCGACGGGGAACACCGGGGAGCTGTTTTTT
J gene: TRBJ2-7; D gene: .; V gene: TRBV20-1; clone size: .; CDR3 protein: CSASRDIVLGPYEQYF; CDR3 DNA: TGCAGTGCTAGTAGGGACATAGTTTTGGGTCCCTACGAGCAGTACTTC
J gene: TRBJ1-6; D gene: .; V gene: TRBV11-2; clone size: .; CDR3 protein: CASKTEYNSPLHF; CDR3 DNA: TGTGCCAGCAAGACAGAGTATAATTCACCCCTCCACTTT
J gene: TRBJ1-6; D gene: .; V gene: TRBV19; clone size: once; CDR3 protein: CASSIHQGGSPLHF; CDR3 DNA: TGTGCCAGTAGTATACATCAGGGAGGATCACCCCTCCACTTT
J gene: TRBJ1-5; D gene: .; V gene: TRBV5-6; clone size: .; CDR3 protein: CASSYTDEGGQPQHF; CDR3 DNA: TGTGCCAGCAGCTATACTGATGAGGGGGGACAGCCCCAGCATTTT
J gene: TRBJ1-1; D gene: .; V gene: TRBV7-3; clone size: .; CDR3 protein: CASSAGPRNTEAFF; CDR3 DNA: TGTGCCAGCAGCGCGGGACCGCGGAACACTGAAGCTTTCTTT
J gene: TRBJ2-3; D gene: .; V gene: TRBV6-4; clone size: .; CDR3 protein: CASSSGSTDTQYF; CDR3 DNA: TGTGCCAGCAGTAGCGGGAGCACAGATACGCAGTATTTT
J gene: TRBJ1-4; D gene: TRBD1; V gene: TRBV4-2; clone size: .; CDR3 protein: CASSQEAGTGGEKLFF; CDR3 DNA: TGTGCCAGCAGCCAAGAAGCTGGGACAGGGGGTGAAAAACTGTTTTTT
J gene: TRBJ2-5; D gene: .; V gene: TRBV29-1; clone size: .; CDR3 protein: CSVSDFGFQETQYF; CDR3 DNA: TGCAGCGTTTCGGATTTCGGGTTCCAAGAGACCCAGTACTTC
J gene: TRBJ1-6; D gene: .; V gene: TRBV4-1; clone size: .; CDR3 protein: CASSQPPRGAGGSPLHF; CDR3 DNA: TGCGCCAGCAGCCAACCCCCGAGGGGGGCGGGAGGTTCACCCCTCCACTTT
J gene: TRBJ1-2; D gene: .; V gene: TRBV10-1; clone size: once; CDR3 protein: CASSRDRLYGYTF; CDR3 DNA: TGCGCCAGCAGCCGGGACCGACTCTATGGCTACACCTTC
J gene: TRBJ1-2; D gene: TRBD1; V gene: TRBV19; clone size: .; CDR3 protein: CASSGSGQGSGNYGYTF; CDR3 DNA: TGTGCCAGTAGTGGTTCGGGACAGGGATCCGGAAACTATGGCTACACCTTC
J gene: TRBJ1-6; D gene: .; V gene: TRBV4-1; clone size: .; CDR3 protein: CASSQAGHPNSPLHF; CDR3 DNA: TGCGCCAGCAGCCAAGCCGGACACCCTAATTCACCCCTCCACTTT
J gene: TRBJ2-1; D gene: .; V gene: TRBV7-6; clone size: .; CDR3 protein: CASSLARDGRYEQFF; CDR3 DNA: TGTGCCAGCAGCTTAGCTCGGGACGGGCGGTATGAGCAGTTCTTC
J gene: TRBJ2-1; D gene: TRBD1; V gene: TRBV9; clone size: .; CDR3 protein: CASSVGTGITYNEQFF; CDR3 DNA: TGTGCCAGCAGCGTAGGGACAGGGATAACCTACAATGAGCAGTTCTTC
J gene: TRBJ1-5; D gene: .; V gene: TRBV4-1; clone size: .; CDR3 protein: CASSQGRSGNQPQHF; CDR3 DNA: TGCGCCAGCAGCCAAGGTCGATCTGGCAATCAGCCCCAGCATTTT
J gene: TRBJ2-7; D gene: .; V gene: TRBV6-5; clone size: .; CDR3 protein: CASSSLTSSYEQYF; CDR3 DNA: TGTGCCAGCAGTTCTTTGACTAGCTCCTACGAGCAGTACTTC
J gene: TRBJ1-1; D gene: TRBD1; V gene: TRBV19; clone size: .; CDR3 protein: CASSIVGQGLAAFF; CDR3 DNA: TGTGCCAGTAGTATTGTGGGACAGGGATTGGCGGCTTTCTTT
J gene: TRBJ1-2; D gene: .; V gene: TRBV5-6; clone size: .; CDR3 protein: CASSLVRHVYTF; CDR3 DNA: TGTGCCAGCAGCTTGGTTCGTCACGTCTACACCTTC
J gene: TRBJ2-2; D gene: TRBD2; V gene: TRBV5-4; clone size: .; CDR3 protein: CASSPPGGGELFF; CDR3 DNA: TGTGCCAGCAGCCCCCCGGGGGGCGGGGAGCTGTTTTTT
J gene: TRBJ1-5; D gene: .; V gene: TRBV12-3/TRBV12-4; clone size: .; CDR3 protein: CASSLGQHQPQHF; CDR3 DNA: TGTGCCAGCAGTTTAGGACAGCATCAGCCCCAGCATTTT
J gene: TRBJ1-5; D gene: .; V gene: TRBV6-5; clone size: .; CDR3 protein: CASSYSVLGYQPQHF; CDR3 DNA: TGTGCCAGCAGTTACTCCGTGTTGGGGTATCAGCCCCAGCATTTT
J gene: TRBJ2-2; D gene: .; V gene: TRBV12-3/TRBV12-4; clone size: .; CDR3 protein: CASSFGSPGELFF; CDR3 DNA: TGTGCCAGCAGTTTCGGGTCCCCCGGGGAGCTGTTTTTT
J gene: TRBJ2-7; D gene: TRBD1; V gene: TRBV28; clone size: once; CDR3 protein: CASSLQGVLYEQYF; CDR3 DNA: TGTGCCAGCAGTTTACAGGGGGTTCTCTACGAGCAGTACTTC
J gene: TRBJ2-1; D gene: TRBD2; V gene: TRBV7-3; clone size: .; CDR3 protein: CASSLRSGIAGENEQFF; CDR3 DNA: TGTGCCAGCAGCTTACGGTCCGGTATAGCGGGGGAGAATGAGCAGTTCTTC
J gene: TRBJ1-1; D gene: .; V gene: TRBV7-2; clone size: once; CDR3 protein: CASSSAGTTNTEAFF; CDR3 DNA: TGTGCCAGCAGCTCCGCCGGGACAACGAACACTGAAGCTTTCTTT
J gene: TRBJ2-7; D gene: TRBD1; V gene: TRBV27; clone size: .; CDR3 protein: CASSLDRGTYEQYF; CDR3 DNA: TGTGCCAGCAGTTTAGACAGGGGTACCTACGAGCAGTACTTC
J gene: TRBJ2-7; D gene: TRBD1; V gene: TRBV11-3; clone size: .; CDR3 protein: CASSFPDRAHEQYF; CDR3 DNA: TGTGCCAGCAGCTTCCCGGACAGGGCCCACGAGCAGTACTTC
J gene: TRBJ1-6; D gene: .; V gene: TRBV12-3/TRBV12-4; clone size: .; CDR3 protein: CASSLVVNSPLHF; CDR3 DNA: TGTGCCAGCAGTTTAGTTGTAAATTCACCCCTCCACTTT